Given below is one T cell receptor (beta chain) in context. CDR1 is SGHTA and CDR2 is FQGNSA in the germline V gene. CDR3 length: 17 amino acids. Between the trimmed V and J ends, which lost 1 base and 0 bases, there was a span of 12 bases. This entry is derived from a study of T cells in Graves' hyperthyroidism and ophthalmopathy. TCR beta CDR3 regions were amplified from RNA transcripts. When the TCR CDR3 underwent first-round RT-PCR, the HTBI primer set was used. TCRdb reprocessed the multiplex PCR reads via MiXCR and lists one record per CDR3 protein. The top ten clones hold less than 35% of a sample with nearly 750,000 distinct CDR3 sequences, around 40% of them seen once.

The J gene is TRBJ1-4, the V gene TRBV7-2; tentatively, D is TRBD1 (5 bases). This TCR came from a middle-aged woman with Graves' hyperthyroidism. Sequencing was performed on blood. CDR3 DNA: TGTGCCAGCAGCTTAGAGTTTAGGACACCAACTAATGAAAAACTGTTTTTT. This translates into CASSLEFRTPTNEKLFF.